Presented here are 10 T cell receptor beta chains from one specimen sequenced in a study of T cells in Graves' hyperthyroidism and ophthalmopathy. Authors of the study amplified TCR beta CDR3 regions from RNA transcripts. The HTBI primer set drove a first-round RT-PCR of the TCR CDR3. One entry per CDR3 protein, called by TCRdb with MiXCR from the multiplex PCR reads. The sample gives 500,000 to 550,000 distinct CDR3 sequences, about 20% of which show up once; 47% is in the top ten. Input material: blood. Receptors originate from a man between 35 and 55 years old with Graves' ophthalmopathy.

The V call is TRBV5-1, the J call TRBJ1-2; TRBD1 aligns across 8 bases. Germline CDR1 is SGHRS and CDR2 is YFSETQ. CDR3 length: 14 residues. V lost 4 bases, J lost 4 bases, and 6 bases stayed unmatched. The CDR3 coding sequence is TGCGCCAGCAGCGAAAGACAGGGGACCTATGGCTACACCTTC. Amino acid sequence: CASSERQGTYGYTF.

The CDR3 spells CASSFPGQGAYGYTF. Written as DNA, the CDR3 is TGTGCCAGCAGCTTTCCCGGACAGGGGGCCTATGGCTACACCTTC. The V gene is TRBV11-1, the J gene TRBJ1-2; TRBD1 agrees at 11 bases. The CDR3 extends over 15 amino acids. With 3 bases clipped from V and 4 bases from J, the junction kept 4 bases outside the gene matches. Germline lookup yields CDR1 SGHAT and CDR2 FQDESV (reference sequence).

Here the CDR3 reads CASRVNRGNEQFF. For the CDR3, the DNA is TGTGCCAGCAGAGTCAACAGGGGTAATGAGCAGTTCTTC. The chain is built from TRBV2 and TRBJ2-1, with 7 bases lining up with TRBD1. The junction had 6 bases not matched to a gene; V was cut back by 6 bases and J by 7 bases. The CDR3 runs 13 residues. Germline CDR1 is SNHLY and CDR2 is FYNNEI.

The chain combines TRBV5-8 with TRBJ2-2, with D perhaps TRBD2 (6 bases). V shed 1 base and J shed 6 bases, with 16 bases lying between them. In germline, CDR1 is SGHTS, CDR2 YDEGEE. This CDR3 is 16 amino acids long. The CDR3 sequence: CASSLLGQGGPGELFF. The CDR3 nucleotides are TGTGCCAGCAGCTTGTTGGGGCAGGGAGGTCCCGGGGAGCTGTTTTTT.

This clonotype was seen many times. The junction does not match germline at one end; this may be a read error. The CDR3 sequence is CASGFSGTSYEQCF. DNA of the CDR3: TGTGCCAGCGGGTTCAGCGGGACTAGCTACGAGCAGTGCTTC. The rearrangement joins TRBV28 to TRBJ2-7; TRBD2 agrees at 9 bases. This CDR3 has 14 amino acids. CDR1 and CDR2 (germline): MDHEN, SYDVKM.

This clonotype occurred a few times. The V call is TRBV6-1, the J call TRBJ2-6; maybe TRBD1 (6 bases). This CDR3 comprises 14 residues. V dropped 8 bases and J dropped 3 bases, with 11 bases sitting between them. The V gene's germline CDR1 is MNHNS and CDR2 SASEGT. The DNA for the CDR3 is TGTGCCAGCCAAGGGGGTAATGGGGCCAACGTCCTGACTTTC. This translates into CASQGGNGANVLTF.

The chain links TRBV7-2 to TRBJ1-6; TRBD1 might be the D (6 bases). The ends were cut back, 3 bases at V and 6 bases at J, with 9 bases in the middle. Germline V gene data show CDR1 as SGHTA and CDR2 as FQGNSA. The CDR3 has 14 residues. Here the CDR3 DNA reads TGTGCCAGCAGCTTGGACAGTCTTAATTCACCCCTCCACTTT. Translating it yields CASSLDSLNSPLHF.

This clonotype was counted at least ten times. V and J are TRBV5-1 and TRBJ2-2, with no clear D. Germline V gives CDR1 SGHRS, CDR2 YFSETQ. The V end lost 5 bases, the J end lost 0 bases, and 11 bases lay between the germline ends. The CDR3 runs 15 residues. The CDR3 bases are TGCGCCAGCAGTTCTGACACCGCGAACACCGGGGAGCTGTTTTTT. Residues: CASSSDTANTGELFF.

This clonotype was counted a few times. The V call is TRBV6-1, the J call TRBJ2-1, with a tentative D call TRBD2 (5 bases). This CDR3 spans 16 amino acids. CDR1 is MNHNS, CDR2 SASEGT, per germline. V was cut by 8 bases and J by 9 bases, with 26 bases left in between. CDR3 in amino acids: CASRTRTLTSLREQFF. Written as DNA, the CDR3 is TGTGCCAGCCGCACCAGGACCCTCACTAGTTTACGTGAGCAGTTCTTC.

This clonotype appeared a few times. The chain carries TRBV7-6 and TRBJ1-1; D not certain. This CDR3 has 13 residues. Trimming removed 0 bases at V and 6 bases at J, with 8 bases between. CDR1 SGHVS and CDR2 FNYEAQ come from the germline V gene. CDR3 DNA sequence: TGTGCCAGCAGCTTAGCCGGAGTTGCTGAAGCTTTCTTT. This gives the protein CASSLAGVAEAFF.